This entry lists 30 T cell receptor beta chains sequenced from one sample in a study of blood T cell repertoires in COVID-19. Profiling relied on immunoSEQ multiplex PCR, and the TCRdb table lists in-frame clones only, not all of them. Of around 480,000 clones listed, 75% to 90% were seen once; the top ten hold about 0.75%. The sample comprised PBMCs or T cells enriched from blood (not recorded which). The receptor set was obtained from a woman under 30 who had recovered from COVID-19.

The V call is TRBV30, the J call TRBJ2-7; no reliable D call. V gave up 0 bases and J gave up 6 bases, with 9 bases separating them. Per germline, CDR1 GTSNPN and CDR2 SVGIG (reference sequence). The CDR3 contains 12 residues. CDR3 DNA sequence: TGTGCCTGGAGTGTAATCACGGTCGAGCAGTACTTC. Its protein product is CAWSVITVEQYF.

CDR3 region: CASRWGGNTEAFF. The CDR3 DNA reads TGTGCCAGCAGATGGGGAGGGAACACTGAAGCTTTCTTT. The chain recombines TRBV11-3 with TRBJ1-1; D uncertain. This CDR3 has 13 residues. Germline values: CDR1 SGHNT, CDR2 YENEEA. Trimming cost V 6 bases and J 1 base, with 9 bases left between them.

The chain is built from TRBV19 and TRBJ2-5; weak D call: TRBD1 (6 bases). The CDR3 is made up of 13 amino acids. V lost 5 bases to trimming and J lost 5 bases, with 12 bases between them. Germline V lookup: CDR1 LNHDA, CDR2 SQIVND (reference sequence). The CDR3 DNA follows: TGTGCCAGTAGTGAACAGGGATGGGAGACCCAGTACTTC. This sequence encodes CASSEQGWETQYF.

J is TRBJ1-6 and V is TRBV5-6, with D perhaps TRBD1 (5 bases). The CDR3 totals 14 residues. CDR1 SGHDT and CDR2 YYEEEE come from the germline V gene. V was trimmed by 2 bases and J by 6 bases, leaving 9 bases between them. The DNA of the CDR3 is TGTGCCAGCAGCTTCCGGGACTTTAATTCACCCCTCCACTTT. Protein sequence: CASSFRDFNSPLHF.

The chain has TRBV28 and TRBJ1-2, with no clear D. This CDR3 region has 13 residues. V gave up 7 bases and J gave up 8 bases, with 17 bases separating them. Germline V lookup: CDR1 MDHEN, CDR2 SYDVKM. Here the CDR3 reads CASTLEALQGYTF. The CDR3 nucleotides are TGTGCCAGCACCTTGGAGGCTTTGCAAGGCTACACCTTC.

V and J are TRBV9 and TRBJ2-3, with D unresolved. Germline V gives CDR1 SGDLS, CDR2 YYNGEE. Trimming stripped 4 bases from V and 5 bases from J, with 23 bases between. This CDR3 is built from 17 residues. CDR3 amino acids: CASSPRGSSQSKDTQYF. CDR3 nucleotide sequence: TGTGCCAGCAGCCCCAGAGGAAGCAGTCAGTCAAAAGATACGCAGTATTTT. The complete variable domain, with remaining parts taken from reference TRBV9 and TRBJ2-3, reads DSGVTQTPKHLITATGQRVTLRCSPRSGDLSVYWYQQSLDQGLQFLIQYYNGEERAKGNILERFSAQQFPDLHSELNLSSLELGDSALYFCASSPRGSSQSKDTQYFGPGTRLTVL.

A word on this clone: The junction differs from germline at one of its ends, possibly a read error. The V gene is TRBV6-5, the J gene TRBJ1-3, with a tentative D call TRBD1 (6 bases). The CDR3 sequence is 15 residues long. Germline assignment: CDR1 MNHEY and CDR2 SVGAGI. The CDR3 protein is CASSFTGLSENTIYF. DNA of the CDR3: TGTGCCAGCAGCTTCACAGGGCTTTCTGAAAACACCATATATTTT.

The chain couples TRBV2 to TRBJ2-2; 10 positions agree with TRBD1. CDR1 is SNHLY, CDR2 FYNNEI, per germline. With 5 bases clipped from V and 5 bases from J, the junction kept 5 bases outside the gene matches. The CDR3 extends over 15 amino acids. CDR3 bases: TGTGCCAGCAGTACCCGGGACAGGGGAACCGGGGAGCTGTTTTTT. Its translation: CASSTRDRGTGELFF.

The chain joins TRBV10-3 to TRBJ1-1; no definite D call. The CDR3 is 13 residues long. The germline V and J ends were trimmed by 7 bases and 4 bases, with 13 bases remaining between them. Germline V gene sequence: CDR1 ENHRY, CDR2 SYGVKD. The CDR3 DNA is TGTGCCATCAAGACGGACTGGGGCACTGAAGCTTTCTTT. It specifies CAIKTDWGTEAFF.

The chain uses TRBV5-6 and TRBJ2-5; possibly TRBD1 for D (5 bases). The germline V and J ends were trimmed by 6 bases and 2 bases, with 17 bases remaining between them. CDR3 length equals 15 residues. CDR1 SGHDT and CDR2 YYEEEE come from the germline V gene. The CDR3 reads CASTLTPTAQETQYF. Here the CDR3 DNA reads TGTGCCAGCACTCTGACCCCGACAGCTCAAGAGACCCAGTACTTC.

The V call is TRBV30, the J call TRBJ1-1, with 12 bases matching TRBD1. The germline gives CDR1 GTSNPN, CDR2 SVGIG (reference sequence). This CDR3 spans 13 amino acids. With V trimmed by 4 bases and J by 4 bases, 1 base remained unmatched. The CDR3 DNA follows: TGTGCCTGGATGGGACAGGGGGCCACTGAAGCTTTCTTT. Its protein is CAWMGQGATEAFF.

The rearrangement uses TRBV20-1 and TRBJ1-1; D is ambiguous. CDR1 is DFQATT, CDR2 SNEGSKA, per germline (reference sequence). With 6 bases removed from V and 8 bases from J, the gap between germline ends came to 13 bases. The CDR3 length is 11 residues. The CDR3 region is CSAPPRKEAFF. In DNA, the CDR3 is TGCAGTGCCCCCCCGCGTAAGGAAGCTTTCTTT.

V is TRBV2 and J is TRBJ1-3, with D uncertain. V lost 4 bases, J lost 0 bases, and 10 bases lay in between. Germline V lookup: CDR1 SNHLY, CDR2 FYNNEI. The CDR3 loop spans 15 amino acids. CDR3 nucleotides: TGTGCCAGCAGTGTAGACATGAGCTCTGGAAACACCATATATTTT. As protein: CASSVDMSSGNTIYF. The full variable domain, its missing parts supplied by reference TRBV2 and TRBJ1-3, is EPEVTQTPSHQVTQMGQEVILRCVPISNHLYFYWYRQILGQKVEFLVSFYNNEISEKSEIFDDQFSVERPDGSNFTLKIRSTKLEDSAMYFCASSVDMSSGNTIYFGEGSWLTVV.

The chain has TRBV4-2 and TRBJ1-1, with D unclear. Germline CDR1 reads LGHNA; CDR2 reads YNFKEQ. CDR3 length: 13 residues. The V gene lost 4 bases and the J gene lost 0 bases, with 6 bases spanning the gap. The CDR3 nucleotides read TGTGCCAGCAGCCCCATCATGAACACTGAAGCTTTCTTT. Amino acids: CASSPIMNTEAFF.

The V call is TRBV15, the J call TRBJ1-2; D is possibly TRBD1 (5 bases). The germline V gene has CDR1 LNHNV and CDR2 YYDKDF (reference sequence). V dropped 1 base and J dropped 7 bases, with 16 bases sitting between them. CDR3 length: 15 residues. For the CDR3, the DNA is TGTGCCACCAGCAGAGTTGATCGGGGGGTAGGTGGCTACACCTTC. It yields the protein CATSRVDRGVGGYTF.

The chain recombines TRBV19 with TRBJ2-7, with 7 nucleotides matching TRBD1. The CDR3 loop spans 15 amino acids. Germline V CDR1 and CDR2: LNHDA, SQIVND (reference sequence). With 3 bases clipped from V and 3 bases from J, the junction kept 8 bases outside the gene matches. The CDR3 nucleotides are TGTGCCAGTAGTATCTCAACAGGGGCCGACTACGAGCAGTACTTC. It codes for CASSISTGADYEQYF.

The CDR3 DNA follows: TGCGCCAGCAGCTTGGCCCCGGACAGGCGGCGTGAAAAACTGTTTTTT. Translation: CASSLAPDRRREKLFF. This chain connects TRBV5-1 to TRBJ1-4; 7 bases are a match to TRBD1. The CDR3 length is 16 residues. The J segment lost 7 bases and the V segment lost 0 bases, leaving 9 bases of the junction unmatched. Germline values: CDR1 SGHRS, CDR2 YFSETQ.

This clone has a handful of counts. The V and J genes are TRBV5-1 and TRBJ1-2; D gene unclear. The CDR3 contains 14 residues. The germline V and J ends were trimmed by 0 bases and 7 bases, with 13 bases remaining between them. Germline lookup yields CDR1 SGHRS and CDR2 YFSETQ. The CDR3, as DNA: TGCGCCAGCAGCTTGGCAGGCACTCCAGTTGGCTACACCTTC. Residues: CASSLAGTPVGYTF.

The chain links TRBV6-1 to TRBJ2-1; the match to TRBD2 covers 11 bases. V was clipped by 6 bases and J by 7 bases; unmatched bases: 8. The CDR3 consists of 15 residues. Germline loops: CDR1 MNHNS, CDR2 SASEGT. In DNA, the CDR3 is TGTGCCAGCAGAGATAGCGGGGGGGCGGAGAATGAGCAGTTCTTC. Translated, it gives CASRDSGGAENEQFF.

V gene TRBV28 combines with J gene TRBJ1-1; D remains ambiguous. Germline V gene sequence: CDR1 MDHEN, CDR2 SYDVKM. The CDR3 totals 12 residues. Trimming removed 3 bases at V and 2 bases at J, with 4 bases between. The CDR3: CASSLSNTEAFF. CDR3 coding DNA: TGTGCCAGCAGTTTGTCTAACACTGAAGCTTTCTTT.

The sample holds one count of this clone. The chain has TRBV30 and TRBJ2-1; D is possibly TRBD2 (6 bases). CDR1 is GTSNPN and CDR2 is SVGIG in the germline V gene (reference sequence). The CDR3 is 14 amino acids. Trimming took off 0 bases at V and 9 bases at J, with 15 bases between the two ends. The CDR3 nucleotides read TGTGCCTGGAGTGTACCTGGGGGGAAGGTTGAGCAGTTCTTC. Its protein product is CAWSVPGGKVEQFF.

J is TRBJ2-5 and V is TRBV3-1 (or the pseudogene TRBV3-2), with 8 bases identical to TRBD2. V gave up 4 bases and J gave up 5 bases; unmatched junction bases: 9. CDR1 and CDR2 (germline): LGHDT, YNNKEL (reference sequence). CDR3 length equals 15 residues. The CDR3 DNA follows: TGTGCCAGCAGCCTCACGGGGGGGCGATGGGAGACCCAGTACTTC. Its translation: CASSLTGGRWETQYF.

This clone was recorded a few times. This chain joins TRBV5-5 and TRBJ2-5, with 10 bases lining up with TRBD2. The CDR3 extends over 17 amino acids. The germline CDR1 and CDR2 sequences are SGHKS and YYEKEE (reference sequence). With V trimmed by 6 bases and J by 5 bases, 16 bases remained unmatched. CDR3 in amino acids: CASTDPGSGGALETQYF. CDR3 coding DNA: TGTGCCAGCACCGACCCGGGGAGCGGGGGGGCCCTGGAGACCCAGTACTTC.

The chain uses TRBV5-8 and TRBJ1-4, with 11 nucleotides matching TRBD1. J lost 5 bases, V lost 4 bases, and 1 base had no gene match. This CDR3 spans 14 amino acids. CDR1 SGHTS and CDR2 YDEGEE come from the germline V gene. This CDR3 reads CASSRDRGNEKLFF. The CDR3 nucleotides read TGTGCCAGCAGCCGGGACAGGGGGAATGAAAAACTGTTTTTT.

The rearrangement joins TRBV19 to TRBJ1-1; TRBD1 agrees at 7 bases. V trimming: 3 bases; J trimming: 1 base; junction bases outside the gene matches: 8. The CDR3 consists of 16 residues. Germline-derived CDR1 and CDR2 are LNHDA and SQIVND (reference sequence). In nucleotides, the CDR3 is TGTGCCAGTAGTATGAGACAGGGTGGTGGGAACACTGAAGCTTTCTTT. Translation: CASSMRQGGGNTEAFF.

The rearrangement joins TRBV10-3 to TRBJ2-1; a possible D gene is TRBD2 (7 bases). Germline CDR1 and CDR2: ENHRY and SYGVKD. Trimming left V 0 bases short and J 5 bases short, with 14 bases between. The CDR3 length is 16 residues. CDR3 amino acids: CAISESYEGGDNEQFF. CDR3 bases: TGTGCCATCAGTGAGTCGTATGAGGGGGGGGACAATGAGCAGTTCTTC.

The rearrangement joins TRBV7-2 to TRBJ1-3; a weak D match, TRBD1 (5 bases). The CDR3 has 17 residues. The V gene's germline CDR1 is SGHTA and CDR2 FQGNSA. V dropped 6 bases and J dropped 4 bases, with 22 bases sitting between them. CDR3 nucleotide sequence: TGTGCCAGCAGTGCAAGAGGGGAGGCACTCTCCGGAAACACCATATATTTT. This translates into CASSARGEALSGNTIYF.

The V gene is TRBV11-3, the J gene TRBJ2-3, with TRBD2 identical over 13 bases. The CDR3 length is 19 residues. V shed 5 bases, J shed 4 bases, and the junction held 15 bases outside the gene matches. The germline CDR1 and CDR2 sequences are SGHNT and YENEEA. The CDR3 bases are TGTGCCAGCAGCCCAGGAGGGACTAGCGGGGTGCTGGGGGCAGATACGCAGTATTTT. The encoded protein is CASSPGGTSGVLGADTQYF.

The chain recombines TRBV6-5 with TRBJ1-5, with D perhaps matching TRBD1 (5 bases). This CDR3 comprises 13 residues. Trimming shortened V by 7 bases and J by 7 bases, and 14 bases separated the two germline ends. Per the germline V gene, CDR1 is MNHEY and CDR2 is SVGAGI. CDR3 region: CASTRVPEQPQHF. CDR3 coding DNA: TGTGCCAGCACCAGGGTCCCGGAGCAGCCCCAGCATTTT.

As regards this clone: Germline is not matched at one junction end, which may reflect a read error. V usage is TRBV28 and J usage is TRBJ1-3; D possibly corresponds to TRBD1 (6 bases). Per germline, CDR1 MDHEN and CDR2 SYDVKM. The CDR3 spans 17 residues. The CDR3 DNA is TGTGCCAGCTGTTTGACAGGTTTAATCTCTGAAGGAAACACCATATATTTT. It yields the protein CASCLTGLISEGNTIYF. The complete variable domain, with remaining parts taken from reference TRBV28 and TRBJ1-3, reads DVKVTQSSRYLVKRTGEKVFLECVQDMDHENMFWYRQDPGLGLRLIYFSYDVKMKEKGDIPEGYSVSREKKERFSLILESASTNQTSMYLCASCLTGLISEGNTIYFGEGSWLTVV.